The subject of this entry is one TCR beta chain. Its specificity is unknown. TCRdb recomputed calls from the reads with MiXCR, one row per CDR3 protein. The sample has 650,000 to 900,000 distinct CDR3 sequences, around 29% seen once; the top ten hold about an eighth. V lost 5 bases and J lost 13, with 15 bases in between. The length of the CDR3 is 11 residues. Germline CDR1 reads DFQATT; CDR2 reads SNEGSKA (reference sequence). The data are from a study of T cell repertoires in cytomegalovirus infection. Overall study findings and caveats: The response measured ex vivo was dominated by TCR beta clonotypes (HLA-C-restricted and CMV-specific). Cumulative frequency (of public TCR beta family members) identified carriers of CMV plus the relevant HLA.

Here the sequenced sample was cultured CD8+ T cells from PBMCs, taken from culture after CMV antigen stimulation. The sequence was obtained from a human donor in good health (CMV status not recorded). Some clones in this sample may be carry-over from other donors' samples. The chain links TRBV20-1 to TRBJ2-1; D tentatively fits TRBD1 or TRBD2 (5 bases each). The CDR3 region has the DNA TGCAGTGCTCGACCCCTGGGACGACAGTTCTTC. Translated, it gives CSARPLGRQFF.